This T cell receptor beta chain was identified during a study of shared T cell receptors in the human thymus (dated by TCRdb to the early 2020s). Looking at the study overall: The study examined how the human thymus generates shared, self-reactive T-cell receptor alpha chains.

Reading the germline V gene (reference sequence) gives CDR1 MNHNY and CDR2 SVGAGI. Trimmed from V: 6 bases; trimmed from J: 5 bases; junction bases lacking a gene match: 11. The CDR3 numbers 15 residues from cysteine through phenylalanine. Just CDR3 DNA is preserved here, 45 bases in frame from base 1. Library generation was performed with the immunoSEQ multiplex PCR assay. This immuneACCESS table, as held by TCRdb, lists in-frame sequences with V and J called but not all clones. Of the missing ones, under half trace to an unresolved V gene in checked studies; the others have no known cause. Here the sample has about 660,000 clones; roughly 90% occur a single time. 0.0085% to 0.012% of the sample belongs to the ten largest clones. As for this clone: The specificity of this receptor is unknown. Base qualities are missing; no much larger clone stands one base away.

These same records also appear under a second study, on human thymus T cells. That second publication adds: Donors were immunologically healthy infants undergoing open corrective cardiac surgery for congenital heart defects in Finland. Thymus tissue was collected as surgical resects that were removed during corrective cardiac surgery. Both the thymic and the peripheral blood repertoires appeared to show biased V and J gene segment usage. The related research found that thymic TCR repertoires overlapped highly between unrelated individuals. The study described the TCR alpha and beta repertoires in roughly 8 infant thymus samples and a few matching peripheral blood samples. Donor ages ranged from roughly 6 to 244 days, and the cohort comprised five to seven male and two female infants. Thymocytes were freed from the tissue by mechanical means and kept at -70 degrees C as pellets of roughly 9-34 million cells. Genomic DNA was extracted from frozen cell pellets with a QIAsymphony instrument. The immunoSEQ multiplex PCR assay was used to amplify the TCRB and TCRAD loci from a standardized quantity of quality-controlled genomic DNA. The amplicons covered the V(D)J region and were long enough to include the CDR3 and to identify the V and J genes. The amplicons were sequenced on an Illumina platform via the commercial immunoSEQ service. Primer bias and sequencing errors were corrected as previously described, and TCRAD and TCRB were defined on the basis of the IMGT database. Repertoires were analysed with immunoSEQ Analyzer 3.0 and VDJTools, covering basic statistics, V/J segment usage, diversity estimates, rarefaction and pairwise overlap. Chao1, ChaoE, Efron-Thisted, Shannon and inverse Simpson indices were used to estimate diversity, which was also estimated on datasets down-sampled to the smallest sample. Repertoire overlap was determined by strict matching of CDR3 nucleotide sequence, V gene and J gene, and Jaccard-based multidimensional scaling clustering was applied. On average, thymus samples gave roughly 800,000 unique TCRB clonotypes, whereas blood samples gave about 84,000.

Sequences were obtained from thymocytes. This clonotype originated in a boy less than two years old with a congenital heart defect. Donor details come from another sample of the same person, matched by shared clones. The chain is assembled from TRBV6-6 and TRBJ2-7; 9 bases in the junction line up with TRBD1. Read as DNA, the sequence is TGTGCCAGCAGGGCCCCGGGGACAGGGAGCCACGAGCAGTACTTC. This yields the protein CASRAPGTGSHEQYF.